These 19 T cell receptor beta chains share one sample of origin, sequenced in a study of blood T cells in healthy people across ages. A second PCR of about 6 to 12 cycles used a sample-barcoded 5' primer and a J-beta primer mix. TCRdb called the 5' RACE reads again in MiXCR, with one record for every CDR3 protein. The table has 800,000 or so distinct CDR3 sequences, around a quarter seen once. These sequences were also reported in another study, on T cells of mothers and their children.

The sample was blood. These receptors came from a boy aged 10-17 years in good health.

A few counts support this clonotype. The genes are TRBV4-1 and TRBJ2-7; 7 bases match TRBD1. Germline CDR1 and CDR2: MGHRA and YSYEKL. Losses at the gene ends were 1 base for V and 1 base for J; bases not matched to a gene: 7. This CDR3 contains 16 residues. The CDR3 sequence: CASSQGTGLSSYEQYF. Here the CDR3 DNA reads TGCGCCAGCAGCCAAGGGACAGGCCTTTCTTCCTACGAGCAGTACTTC.

The CDR3 coding sequence is TGTGCCAGCAGTGAAGGCCACCTCTTGGACATTCAGTACTTC. It encodes CASSEGHLLDIQYF. The chain carries TRBV2 and TRBJ2-4; D is ambiguous. V lost 1 base and J 8 bases, leaving 12 bases between the germline ends. The CDR3 sequence is 14 residues long. Germline CDR1 is SNHLY and CDR2 is FYNNEI.

This clonotype was observed a few times. This rearrangement joins TRBV7-8 to TRBJ2-5, with 7 bases matching TRBD2. CDR3 size: 13 residues. The junction had 5 bases not matched to a gene; V was cut back by 5 bases and J by 5 bases. Per the germline V gene, CDR1 is SGHVS and CDR2 is FQNEAQ. Written as DNA, the CDR3 is TGTGCCAGCAGCGGGGGGGGGACGGAGACCCAGTACTTC. This codes for CASSGGGTETQYF.

This clonotype was detected only a few times. The chain couples TRBV4-1 to TRBJ2-7; TRBD1 is a possible D gene (5 bases). V was clipped by 3 bases and J by 4 bases, with 13 bases between them. This CDR3 is built from 14 residues. Germline lookup yields CDR1 MGHRA and CDR2 YSYEKL. Written as DNA, the CDR3 is TGCGCCAGCAGCCACGACAGAAACAATTACGAGCAGTACTTC. It encodes CASSHDRNNYEQYF.

The gene calls are TRBV6-2 or TRBV6-3 and TRBJ2-1; TRBD2 agrees at 7 bases. Germline-derived CDR1 and CDR2 are MNHEY and SVGEGT. CDR3 length: 15 amino acids. V gave up 8 bases and J gave up 5 bases; unmatched junction bases: 12. The CDR3 protein is CASAAGDQNNNEQFF. CDR3 in DNA: TGTGCCAGCGCGGCGGGGGACCAGAACAACAATGAGCAGTTCTTC.

The sample holds a few counts of this clonotype. The chain joins TRBV7-2 to TRBJ2-2; TRBD2 aligns across 7 bases. V dropped 6 bases and J dropped 6; count of bases not matched to a gene: 7. In germline, CDR1 is SGHTA, CDR2 FQGNSA. The CDR3 contains 14 residues. The CDR3: CASRRTSRSGELFF. In DNA form, the CDR3 reads TGTGCCAGCAGACGGACTAGTCGGTCCGGGGAGCTGTTTTTT.

This clonotype was seen more than once but under ten times. This sequence joins TRBV2 and TRBJ1-4; D is ambiguous. Between the trimmed V and J ends, which lost 1 base and 6 bases, there was a span of 6 bases. The germline gives CDR1 SNHLY, CDR2 FYNNEI. The CDR3 is made up of 13 amino acids. The CDR3 DNA is TGTGCCAGCAGTGAAGGGGGATATGAAAAACTGTTTTTT. It yields the protein CASSEGGYEKLFF.

The V call is TRBV12-3 or TRBV12-4, the J call TRBJ2-7, with D hard to call. The CDR3 has 13 residues. Trimming shortened V by 5 bases and J by 6 bases, and 14 bases separated the two germline ends. The CDR3 DNA reads as TGTGCCAGCAGTGTATCCGAGAGGAGCGAGCAGTACTTC. Translating it yields CASSVSERSEQYF.

A few counts support this clonotype. The rearrangement uses TRBV10-3 and TRBJ2-5; D remains unclear. The assigned J gene may be wrong: the sequence end matches TRBJ2-7 better. Germline CDR1 is ENHRY and CDR2 is SYGVKD. The CDR3 totals 14 residues. CDR3 coding DNA: TGTGCCATCAGTGAAATGGGTTCCCACTACGAGCAGTACTTC. Protein: CAISEMGSHYEQYF.

The rearrangement links TRBV7-2 to TRBJ2-7; the D gene is possibly TRBD2 (6 bases). V shed 6 bases and J shed 3 bases, with 12 bases lying between them. This CDR3 spans 13 amino acids. Germline V lookup: CDR1 SGHTA, CDR2 FQGNSA. CDR3 bases: TGTGCCAGCAGGATGGGGGGAAGCTACGAGCAGTACTTC. Translating gives CASRMGGSYEQYF.

This chain uses TRBV7-3 with TRBJ2-1; 13 bases match TRBD2. Germline loops: CDR1 SGHTA, CDR2 FQGTGA. The CDR3 covers 16 residues. Losses at the gene ends were 2 bases for V and 7 bases for J; bases not matched to a gene: 5. The CDR3 sequence is CASSLGLAGVENEQFF. The CDR3 DNA reads as TGTGCCAGCAGCTTAGGACTAGCGGGAGTGGAAAATGAGCAGTTCTTC.

The chain joins TRBV5-1 to TRBJ1-2; no clear D gene. There are 14 residues in the CDR3. V was clipped by 4 bases and J by 5 bases, with 15 bases between them. Germline CDR1 and CDR2: SGHRS and YFSETQ. This CDR3 reads CASSPDLRGYGYTF. The CDR3 DNA reads as TGCGCCAGCAGCCCAGACCTTCGCGGATATGGCTACACCTTC.

The rearrangement joins TRBV28 to TRBJ1-4; D not certain. V was trimmed by 3 bases and J by 5 bases, leaving 13 bases between them. The germline CDR1 and CDR2 sequences are MDHEN and SYDVKM. The CDR3 loop spans 15 amino acids. CDR3 sequence: CASSFWRALNEKLFF. In DNA form, the CDR3 reads TGTGCCAGCAGTTTCTGGCGGGCCTTAAATGAAAAACTGTTTTTT.

This sequence joins TRBV4-2 and TRBJ2-6; possible D gene TRBD2, 5 bases. The CDR3 runs 14 residues. Trimming removed 0 bases from V and 8 bases from J, with 8 bases in between. Germline V CDR1 and CDR2: LGHNA, YNFKEQ. The CDR3 DNA reads TGTGCCAGCAGCCAAGATTCCGGGACCAACGTCCTGACTTTC. Translation gives CASSQDSGTNVLTF.

This clonotype was detected many times. A junction end diverges from the germline sequence, so it may reflect a read error. V gene TRBV7-2 combines with J gene TRBJ2-5; TRBD2 agrees at 8 bases. The CDR3 contains 15 residues. Germline V CDR1 and CDR2: SGHTA, FQGNSA. Written as DNA, the CDR3 is TGTGCCAGCAGCTCTCCCGCGGGGGGCCAAGAGACCCAATACTTC. It specifies CASSSPAGGQETQYF.

The chain combines TRBV13 with TRBJ2-1; maybe TRBD2 (5 bases). CDR1 is PRHDT, CDR2 FYEKMQ, per germline (reference sequence). Trimming removed 3 bases from V and 9 bases from J, with 12 bases in between. The CDR3 has 13 amino acids. The CDR3 region is CASSFDGIGEQFF. CDR3 DNA: TGTGCCAGCAGCTTCGACGGGATCGGTGAGCAGTTCTTC.

The rearrangement links TRBV20-1 to TRBJ2-7; no definite D call. CDR3 length: 13 residues. Trimming pared 6 bases from V and 3 bases from J, leaving 15 bases between. Per the germline V gene, CDR1 is DFQATT and CDR2 is SNEGSKA (reference sequence). The CDR3 sequence is CSAPVRDHYEQYF. CDR3 nucleotides: TGCAGTGCACCAGTAAGGGATCACTACGAGCAGTACTTC.

This chain uses TRBV13 with TRBJ1-1; 7 bases map to TRBD1. Germline loops: CDR1 PRHDT, CDR2 FYEKMQ (reference sequence). This CDR3 has 13 residues. Germline trimming cut 0 bases from V and 11 bases from J; bases unmatched to any gene: 6. CDR3 in amino acids: CASSLGGTEPAFF. CDR3 DNA sequence: TGTGCCAGCAGCTTAGGGGGGACAGAGCCGGCTTTCTTT.

The CDR3 coding sequence is TGCAGTGCTAGAGAGCCTAGCAGAAGCTACGAGCAGTACTTC. Its protein product is CSAREPSRSYEQYF. This chain links TRBV20-1 with TRBJ2-7, with D perhaps TRBD2 (5 bases). Germline V gene sequence: CDR1 DFQATT, CDR2 SNEGSKA (reference sequence). The V gene lost 0 bases and the J gene lost 3 bases, with 12 bases spanning the gap. CDR3 length: 14 residues.